The next 28 T cell receptor beta chains were all read from a single sample in a study of blood T cell repertoires in COVID-19. The repertoire was sequenced with immunoSEQ multiplex PCR; TCRdb's copy has only in-frame clones and lacks some. The sample carries about 260,000 clones, around 86% recorded once. Sequenced input: peripheral blood. The source is a woman aged 55-69 years with COVID-19, enrolled during active disease.

CDR3 protein: CASSTTGAGGSNTEAFF. CDR3 nucleotides: TGTGCCAGCAGTACTACAGGGGCAGGGGGATCGAACACTGAAGCTTTCTTT. The chain carries TRBV7-3 and TRBJ1-1; 7 bases map to TRBD1. From germline, CDR1 is SGHTA and CDR2 FQGTGA. CDR3 length: 17 amino acids. After removal of 6 bases from V and 1 base from J, the junction contained 14 bases not matched to a gene.

This chain connects TRBV19 to TRBJ2-7; weak D call: TRBD1 (6 bases). CDR1 and CDR2 from the germline V gene are LNHDA and SQIVND (reference sequence). There are 13 residues in the CDR3. The V end lost 9 bases, the J end lost 0 bases, and 12 bases lay between the germline ends. The CDR3 DNA is TGTGCCAGCAAGGGGGTTTCCTCCTACGAGCAGTACTTC. Protein: CASKGVSSYEQYF.

As for this clone: A much larger clone differs by one base, so this may be a read error. This sample includes further DNA sequences coding for the same CDR3. J is TRBJ1-5 and V is TRBV7-2; TRBD1 matches at 7 bases. CDR1 and CDR2 (germline): SGHTA, FQGNSA. The CDR3 sequence is 15 residues long. Trimming at V came to 1 base and at J to 7 bases, leaving 7 bases not matched to a gene. Here the CDR3 reads CASSLEQGRRQPQHF. CDR3 in DNA: TGTGCCAGCAGCTTAGAACAGGGGCGACGGCAGCCCCAGCATTTT.

V usage is TRBV5-1 and J usage is TRBJ1-1, with D possibly TRBD1 on 6 matching bases. The germline V and J ends were trimmed by 4 bases and 1 base, with 11 bases remaining between them. Germline V gene lookup returns CDR1 SGHRS and CDR2 YFSETQ. The CDR3 length is 14 residues. The CDR3 is CASSEQTGNTEAFF. The DNA of the CDR3 is TGCGCCAGCAGCGAACAGACAGGGAACACTGAAGCTTTCTTT.

This chain uses TRBV4-1 with TRBJ1-4; D perhaps matches TRBD1 (5 bases). Germline V gene data show CDR1 as MGHRA and CDR2 as YSYEKL. Trimming stripped 0 bases from V and 2 bases from J, with 13 bases between. This CDR3 has 17 residues. In DNA form, the CDR3 reads TGCGCCAGCAGCCAAGATTGGGGGGGAGCGACTAATGAAAAACTGTTTTTT. Its protein product is CASSQDWGGATNEKLFF.

The chain employs TRBV5-6 and TRBJ1-2; D is uncertain. Trimming removed 0 bases at V and 13 bases at J, with 10 bases between. CDR1 and CDR2 (germline): SGHDT, YYEEEE. This CDR3 region has 11 residues. The CDR3 DNA follows: TGTGCCAGCAGCTTGGGGGTAAGGAGCACCTTC. Amino acid sequence: CASSLGVRSTF. Together with reference TRBV5-6 and TRBJ1-2, the CDR3 gives the full variable domain: DAGVTQSPTHLIKTRGQQVTLRCSPKSGHDTVSWYQQALGQGPQFIFQYYEEEERQRGNFPDRFSGHQFPNYSSELNVNALLLGDSALYLCASSLGVRSTFGSGTRLTVV.

This clone appeared a few times. The V gene is TRBV10-3, the J gene TRBJ2-2; 8 positions match TRBD1. The V segment lost 0 bases and the J segment 5 bases; nucleotides outside the gene matches: 14. The CDR3 runs 19 residues. Per the germline V gene, CDR1 is ENHRY and CDR2 is SYGVKD. DNA for the CDR3: TGTGCCATCAGTGAGTCGATGTTTCGGACAGGGCAACTAACCGGGGAGCTGTTTTTT. Its translation is CAISESMFRTGQLTGELFF.

The gene calls are TRBV6-5 and TRBJ2-1; D is unresolved. V lost 10 bases and J 3 bases, leaving 16 bases between the germline ends. This CDR3 is built from 14 residues. Per germline, CDR1 MNHEY and CDR2 SVGAGI. In DNA, the CDR3 is TGTGCCACCAAAAGGAGTTATTACTACAATGAGCAGTTCTTC. Encoded protein: CATKRSYYYNEQFF.

This chain joins TRBV6-2 or TRBV6-3 and TRBJ1-4; 7 bases line up with TRBD1. V lost 2 bases and J lost 3; bases outside the gene matches: 3. The CDR3 is made up of 15 amino acids. Per germline, CDR1 MNHEY and CDR2 SVGEGT. The chain's CDR3 is CASSYQGQSNEKLFF. The CDR3 DNA is TGTGCCAGCAGTTACCAGGGACAGTCTAATGAAAAACTGTTTTTT.

The V and J genes are TRBV30 and TRBJ2-7; 7 bases align to TRBD2. The CDR3 contains 15 residues. The J segment lost 5 bases and the V segment lost 3 bases, leaving 13 bases of the junction unmatched. The germline CDR1 and CDR2 sequences are GTSNPN and SVGIG (reference sequence). The CDR3 spells CAWRPLVGRGDEQYF. DNA for the CDR3: TGTGCCTGGAGGCCTTTGGTGGGGAGGGGAGACGAGCAGTACTTC.

The V gene is TRBV5-4, the J gene TRBJ2-5; TRBD1 agrees at 7 bases. J was trimmed by 8 bases and V by 4 bases; bases with no gene match: 5. Germline CDR1 and CDR2: SGHNT and YYREEE (reference sequence). CDR3 length equals 12 residues. This chain's CDR3 is CASSRQGSTQYF. DNA for the CDR3: TGTGCCAGCAGCCGACAGGGTAGTACCCAGTACTTC.

The chain recombines TRBV19 with TRBJ2-7, with 7 bases identical to TRBD1. CDR1 is LNHDA and CDR2 is SQIVND in the germline V gene (reference sequence). CDR3 size: 13 residues. V was pared by 9 bases and J by 0 bases, with 5 bases of the junction left unmatched. This CDR3 reads CASWDRSSYEQYF. DNA of the CDR3: TGTGCCAGCTGGGACAGAAGCTCCTACGAGCAGTACTTC.

J is TRBJ2-1 and V is TRBV30, with TRBD2 identical over 12 bases. This CDR3 contains 20 residues. The germline V gene encodes CDR1 GTSNPN and CDR2 SVGIG (reference sequence). The V segment lost 0 bases and the J segment 5 bases; nucleotides outside the gene matches: 17. CDR3 bases: TGTGCCTGGAGTGTCCCTCGGCTAGCGGGAGGGTCTCCGTACGACAATGAGCAGTTCTTC. Amino acid sequence: CAWSVPRLAGGSPYDNEQFF. The whole variable domain, filled in from reference TRBV30 and TRBJ2-1, reads SQTIHQWPATLVQPVGSPLSLECTVEGTSNPNLYWYRQAAGRGLQLLFYSVGIGQISSEVPQNLSASRPQDRQFILSSKKLLLSDSGFYLCAWSVPRLAGGSPYDNEQFFGPGTRLTVL.

This clone was recorded a few times. V is TRBV11-2 and J is TRBJ1-4, with 7 nucleotides matching TRBD1. Germline values: CDR1 SGHAT, CDR2 FQNNGV. V shed 2 bases, J shed 3 bases, and the junction held 12 bases outside the gene matches. The CDR3 runs to 18 residues. The CDR3 loop is CASSLTRTGSGSNEKLFF. CDR3 in DNA: TGTGCCAGCAGCTTAACCCGGACAGGCTCGGGTTCTAATGAAAAACTGTTTTTT.

This chain joins TRBV19 and TRBJ1-6; 10 bases map to TRBD1. The CDR3 sequence is 17 residues long. With 4 bases clipped from V and 7 bases from J, the junction kept 10 bases outside the gene matches. The germline V gene encodes CDR1 LNHDA and CDR2 SQIVND (reference sequence). The CDR3 protein is CASSRTGQGIINSPLHF. CDR3 coding DNA: TGTGCCAGTAGTAGGACGGGACAGGGGATAATAAATTCACCCCTCCACTTT.

This chain joins TRBV5-5 and TRBJ2-1; D possibly corresponds to TRBD2 (7 bases). With 2 bases removed from V and 0 bases from J, the gap between germline ends came to 12 bases. CDR1 is SGHKS, CDR2 YYEKEE, per germline (reference sequence). The CDR3 covers 16 residues. This chain's CDR3 is CASSLQGGGSYNEQFF. CDR3 nucleotide sequence: TGTGCCAGCAGCTTACAGGGCGGGGGCTCCTACAATGAGCAGTTCTTC.

This chain joins TRBV27 and TRBJ1-6, with 8 positions matching TRBD1. The germline gives CDR1 MNHEY, CDR2 SMNVEV (reference sequence). V shed 6 bases, J shed 9 bases, and the junction held 22 bases outside the gene matches. This CDR3 is 19 amino acids long. The CDR3, as DNA: TGTGCCAGCAGGTCGAACTGGGCGACAGGGGTATCCAAAAGTTCACCCCTCCACTTT. Protein sequence: CASRSNWATGVSKSSPLHF.

The count of this clone is one. This chain uses TRBV7-2 with TRBJ2-1, with D hard to call. The germline V gene has CDR1 SGHTA and CDR2 FQGNSA. The CDR3 extends over 13 amino acids. Trimming cost V 3 bases and J 7 bases, with 10 bases left between them. CDR3 in amino acids: CASSFRRVNEQFF. The CDR3 DNA reads as TGTGCCAGCAGCTTTCGCCGCGTGAATGAGCAGTTCTTC.

This chain uses TRBV24-1 with TRBJ1-4; the D is unclear. Trimming took off 5 bases at V and 4 bases at J, with 10 bases between the two ends. The V gene's germline CDR1 is KGHDR and CDR2 SFDVKD. The CDR3 extends over 14 amino acids. CDR3 nucleotides: TGTGCCACCAGTGCGTCAGGATATAATGAAAAACTGTTTTTT. It codes for CATSASGYNEKLFF.

The chain links TRBV4-3 to TRBJ2-5, with 8 bases identical to TRBD2. V dropped 1 base and J dropped 5; count of bases not matched to a gene: 6. The germline V gene has CDR1 LGHNA and CDR2 YSLEER. CDR3 length equals 15 residues. In nucleotides, the CDR3 is TGCGCCAGCAGCCAAGCAAGCGGGAGCGGGGAGACCCAGTACTTC. It translates to CASSQASGSGETQYF.

The chain has TRBV19 and TRBJ1-4, with a tentative D call TRBD1 (5 bases). CDR1 is LNHDA and CDR2 is SQIVND in the germline V gene (reference sequence). The ends were cut back, 5 bases at V and 6 bases at J, with 10 bases in the middle. CDR3 size: 13 residues. CDR3 loop: CASSPWGDEKLFF. The CDR3 DNA reads as TGTGCCAGTAGTCCGTGGGGGGATGAAAAACTGTTTTTT.

CDR3 protein: CASSIDLFGGAAYEQYF. CDR3 sequence (DNA): TGTGCCAGTAGTATAGATCTTTTCGGGGGGGCAGCCTACGAGCAGTACTTC. The chain uses TRBV19 and TRBJ2-7; 8 nucleotides match TRBD2. The length of the CDR3 is 17 residues. Germline V CDR1 and CDR2: LNHDA, SQIVND (reference sequence). V trimming: 0 bases; J trimming: 2 bases; junction bases outside the gene matches: 9.

In regard to this clone: This may come from a read error, since a much larger clone is one base off. The sample holds other DNA sequences that translate to the same CDR3. Written as DNA, the CDR3 is TGTGCCAGCAGCCCCCAGGGGAATACTGAAGCTTTCTTT. It specifies CASSPQGNTEAFF. This chain uses TRBV7-3 with TRBJ1-1, with D perhaps TRBD1 (6 bases). Germline loops: CDR1 SGHTA, CDR2 FQGTGA. The CDR3 is 13 amino acids. Trimming left V 5 bases short and J 5 bases short, with 12 bases between.

This clone has only one observation. The chain recombines TRBV19 with TRBJ1-1; D gene ambiguous. The CDR3 extends over 12 amino acids. V dropped 7 bases and J dropped 8 bases, with 14 bases sitting between them. Per germline, CDR1 LNHDA and CDR2 SQIVND (reference sequence). CDR3 amino acids: CASKAWSAEAFF. The DNA of the CDR3 is TGTGCCAGTAAGGCTTGGAGCGCCGAAGCTTTCTTT.

This chain joins TRBV5-1 and TRBJ1-2; possibly TRBD1 for D (6 bases). The CDR3 runs 15 residues. Germline V CDR1 and CDR2: SGHRS, YFSETQ. V dropped 6 bases and J dropped 4 bases, with 19 bases sitting between them. CDR3: CASTPGPTGLYGYTF. For the CDR3, the DNA is TGCGCCAGCACCCCAGGCCCCACAGGGCTCTATGGCTACACCTTC. Full variable domain (rest looked up from reference TRBV5-1 and TRBJ1-2): KAGVTQTPRYLIKTRGQQVTLSCSPISGHRSVSWYQQTPGQGLQFLFEYFSETQRNKGNFPGRFSGRQFSNSRSEMNVSTLELGDSALYLCASTPGPTGLYGYTFGSGTRLTVV.

This sequence joins TRBV14 and TRBJ2-3; maybe TRBD2 (6 bases). From germline, CDR1 is SGHDN and CDR2 FVKESK. V dropped 10 bases and J dropped 1 base, with 12 bases sitting between them. The CDR3 length is 13 residues. The CDR3 is CATADYGTDTQYF. The CDR3 nucleotides read TGTGCCACCGCGGACTACGGCACAGATACGCAGTATTTT.

V and J are TRBV10-3 and TRBJ2-7; 8 positions agree with TRBD1. Germline V gene lookup returns CDR1 ENHRY and CDR2 SYGVKD. Germline trimming cut 7 bases from V and 2 bases from J; bases unmatched to any gene: 4. This CDR3 region has 13 residues. In DNA form, the CDR3 reads TGTGCCATCACCGGGACAGGAACCTACGAGCAGTACTTC. Its translation: CAITGTGTYEQYF.

The CDR3 sequence is CASSFGGTATNEKLFF. Written as DNA, the CDR3 is TGTGCCAGCAGCTTTGGGGGCACGGCAACTAATGAAAAACTGTTTTTT. V gene TRBV7-6 combines with J gene TRBJ1-4; D is possibly TRBD1 (6 bases). Germline CDR1 is SGHVS and CDR2 is FNYEAQ. With 3 bases removed from V and 0 bases from J, the gap between germline ends came to 11 bases. The length of the CDR3 is 16 residues.